This is a list of T cell receptor beta chains from one sample in a study of T cell responses to AZD1222 COVID-19 vaccine. Assay: immunoSEQ multiplex PCR; the TCRdb copy retains only in-frame clones and omits some. Among about 75,000 clones listed, around 88% were seen once. Sequencing used peripheral blood, obtained 28 days after the second dose of the MenACWY control vaccine. The receptors originated from an adult who received the MenACWY meningococcal vaccine as a control. Both conserved end residues are part of each CDR3. The order of the fields is J gene, V gene, clone size, D gene, CDR3 DNA, CDR3 protein. D genes are given only for firm matches. The size entry is marked missing in some rows and otherwise reads once, few, many or a size class.

TRBJ2-2	TRBV11-3	-	-	TGTGCCAGCAGCTTAGGGCAGGTTAACACCGGGGAGCTGTTTTTT	CASSLGQVNTGELFF
TRBJ2-5	TRBV24-1	once	-	TGTGCCACCATTGCGGCAGGGGCGTCGAGGCGGGAGACCCAGTACTTC	CATIAAGASRRETQYF
TRBJ1-6	TRBV28	-	-	TGTGCCAGCAATCAGGGATATAATTCACCCCTCCACTTT	CASNQGYNSPLHF
TRBJ2-1	TRBV2	-	-	TGTGCCAGCAGTATGGGCAGGGGATCCTACAATGAGCAGTTCTTC	CASSMGRGSYNEQFF
TRBJ2-2	TRBV30	-	-	TGTGCCTCGACAGTTCGAAACTCGGCCGGGGAGCTGTTTTTT	CASTVRNSAGELFF
TRBJ1-2	TRBV10-3	-	TRBD1	TGTGCCATTGGAAACTTAAACAGGGGGATGGACTATGGCTACACCTTC	CAIGNLNRGMDYGYTF
TRBJ2-1	TRBV5-4	-	-	TGTGCCAGCAGCTTGTTTGGGCAAAACAATGAGCAGTTCTTC	CASSLFGQNNEQFF
TRBJ1-1	TRBV30	-	-	TGTGCCTGGAGTGTATCAAGGGCGGGTGAAGCTTTCTTT	CAWSVSRAGEAFF
TRBJ2-6	TRBV7-6	-	-	TGTGCCAGCAGGGAGTTCTCCTCTGGGGCCAACGTCCTGACTTTC	CASREFSSGANVLTF
TRBJ1-2	TRBV10-3	-	-	TGTGCCATCAGTGAGTCAGGACCTAACTATGGCTACACCTTC	CAISESGPNYGYTF
TRBJ1-4	TRBV30	-	-	TGTGCCTGGAGTCGTCAGGGACCGAATTCTAATGAAAAACTGTTTTTT	CAWSRQGPNSNEKLFF
TRBJ1-3	TRBV9	-	-	TGTGCCAGCACGCTCCTACCCGACTCTGGAAACACCATATATTTT	CASTLLPDSGNTIYF
TRBJ2-7	TRBV28	-	-	TGTGCCAGCAGTCCACTACGCAAGACTTCTGACTACGAGCAGTACTTC	CASSPLRKTSDYEQYF
TRBJ2-3	TRBV14	-	-	TGTGCCAGCAGCCAAGAGCTTCGTGGTACGCAGTATTTT	CASSQELRGTQYF
TRBJ1-5	TRBV5-6	-	-	TGTGCCAGCAGCTCCCGGGACAATCCGCGGCAGCCCCAGCATTTT	CASSSRDNPRQPQHF
TRBJ1-1	TRBV6-4	-	-	TGTGCCAGCAGTGCAGGGAAGGGAACTGAAGCTTTCTTT	CASSAGKGTEAFF
TRBJ1-5	TRBV7-8	-	-	TGTGCCAGCAGCTTAACGGGGGGTCTAAATCAGCCCCAGCATTTT	CASSLTGGLNQPQHF
TRBJ2-5	TRBV9	-	-	TGTGCCAGCAGCGGGGTACAAGAGACCCAGTACTTC	CASSGVQETQYF
TRBJ1-1	TRBV19	-	TRBD1	TGTGCCAGTAGTACCCGGACAGGGGGTTGGAACACTGAAGCTTTCTTT	CASSTRTGGWNTEAFF
TRBJ1-1	TRBV18	-	-	TGTGCCAGCTCACCACCCTCCTTGAGCAGGGAGGAAGCTTTCTTT	CASSPPSLSREEAFF
TRBJ1-5	TRBV24-1	-	-	TGTGCCACCAGTTCGTTGAGCAGCAATCAGCCCCAGCATTTT	CATSSLSSNQPQHF
TRBJ2-2	TRBV11-1	-	TRBD1	TGTGCCAGCAGCCAACTCCAGGGGGCGGACACCGGGGAGCTGTTTTTT	CASSQLQGADTGELFF
TRBJ2-2	TRBV7-7	-	-	TGTGCCAGCAGCTTAGGCAGCCCGAACACCGGGGAGCTGTTTTTT	CASSLGSPNTGELFF
TRBJ1-5	TRBV11-3	-	-	TGTGCCAGCAGCTTTTGTTCGGCTGTCAATCAGCCCCAGCATTTT	CASSFCSAVNQPQHF
TRBJ1-2	TRBV6-5	-	TRBD1	TGTGCCAGCAGTTCTCCGGGACAGGGTGGTTATGGCTACACCTTC	CASSSPGQGGYGYTF
TRBJ1-1	TRBV19	few	-	TGTGCCAGTAGTATCAGAACAAATTCCCCCCTCGAGAACACTGAAGCTTTCTTT	CASSIRTNSPLENTEAFF
TRBJ1-2	TRBV12-3/TRBV12-4	-	-	TGTGCCAGCAGTTTAGAAAGCGATGATGGCTACACCTTC	CASSLESDDGYTF
TRBJ2-7	TRBV7-8	-	TRBD1	TGTGCCAGCAGCCTAACAGGGGGCCCGAGCTCCTACGAGCAGTACTTC	CASSLTGGPSSYEQYF
TRBJ2-7	TRBV5-6	-	-	TGTGCCAGCAACCCGGGGGTGGGGAGCTACGAGCAGTACTTC	CASNPGVGSYEQYF
TRBJ2-7	TRBV11-2	-	TRBD1	TGTGCCAGCAGCACCCAGGGACAGGGCAGTGCCGAGCAGTACTTC	CASSTQGQGSAEQYF
TRBJ2-7	TRBV2	-	-	TGTGCCAGCCGACTTCCCTTCGAGGGGTTCTACGAGCAGTACTTC	CASRLPFEGFYEQYF
TRBJ1-1	TRBV5-1	-	TRBD1	TGCGCCAGCAGCATAGCGGGACAGGGCTTTAGTACTGAAGCTTTCTTT	CASSIAGQGFSTEAFF
TRBJ2-4	TRBV18	-	-	TGTGCCAGCTCACCACTTACTGGGGCCTTAGCCAAAAACATTCAGTACTTC	CASSPLTGALAKNIQYF
TRBJ1-5	TRBV2	-	-	TGTGCCAGCGTTAGAGAAACCAATCAGCCCCAGCATTTT	CASVRETNQPQHF
TRBJ1-1	TRBV19	-	TRBD1	TGTGCCAGTATGAGGGCCCCGGGACAGGTGAACACTGAAGCTTTCTTT	CASMRAPGQVNTEAFF
TRBJ2-7	TRBV6-5	-	TRBD1	TGTGCCAGCAGTTCTTCCGGGACAGGGCCCTACGAGCAGTACTTC	CASSSSGTGPYEQYF
TRBJ1-4	TRBV15	-	-	TGTGCCACCAGCAGAGCTCAGTCGAATGAAAAACTGTTTTTT	CATSRAQSNEKLFF
TRBJ2-2	TRBV19	-	TRBD1	TGTGCCAGTAGCGACAGGGGGTTCGGGGAGCTGTTTTTT	CASSDRGFGELFF
TRBJ1-6	TRBV5-4	-	-	TGTGCCAGCAGCTTGGAGACAGCTAATTCACCCCTCCACTTT	CASSLETANSPLHF
TRBJ1-1	TRBV6-6	-	TRBD1	TGTGCCAGCAGTGACAGGGGCTTGAACACTGAAGCTTTCTTT	CASSDRGLNTEAFF
TRBJ2-1	TRBV5-1	-	TRBD1	TGCGCCAGCAGCTTGCAGACAGGGGGCAATGAGCAGTTCTTC	CASSLQTGGNEQFF
TRBJ2-3	TRBV6-1	-	TRBD2	TGTGCCAGCAGTGAAGTTCTAGCGGGGGGGACAGATACGCAGTATTTT	CASSEVLAGGTDTQYF
TRBJ2-7	TRBV7-9	-	-	TGTGCCAGCAGCCCCAGGGGGGGGCAAATCTACGAGCAGTACTTC	CASSPRGGQIYEQYF
TRBJ1-2	TRBV12-3/TRBV12-4	-	-	TGTGCCAGCAGTTTAATTGGTTATGGCTACACCTTC	CASSLIGYGYTF